This is a list of T cell receptor beta chains from one sample in a study of blood T cells in healthy people across ages. MiXCR was run by TCRdb on the 5' RACE reads, yielding one entry per CDR3 protein. Of fewer than 800,000 distinct CDR3 sequences listed, 32% are singletons. Sequenced input: blood. The source is a woman of 80 years or more in good health. CDR3s include the opening cysteine and the closing phenylalanine or tryptophan. Each record gives: clone size, D gene, V gene, J gene, CDR3 DNA, CDR3 protein. The D gene is left open where the match is weak. Only part of the rows carry a size: once, few, many, or a class if the clone is expanded.

clone size: -
D gene: -
V gene: TRBV28
J gene: TRBJ1-5
CDR3 DNA: TGTGCCAGCCTCTCGACGAGCGATCAGCCCCAGCATTTT
CDR3 protein: CASLSTSDQPQHF

clone size: -
D gene: -
V gene: TRBV14
J gene: TRBJ1-6
CDR3 DNA: TGTGCCAGCAGCCAAGCGGTGACCAAGGATTCACCCCTCCACTTT
CDR3 protein: CASSQAVTKDSPLHF

clone size: few
D gene: -
V gene: TRBV5-6
J gene: TRBJ2-3
CDR3 DNA: TGTGCCAGCAGCCGCTACACTCCTAGCACAGATACGCAGTATTTT
CDR3 protein: CASSRYTPSTDTQYF

clone size: many
D gene: -
V gene: TRBV7-2
J gene: TRBJ1-2
CDR3 DNA: TGTGCCAGCAGCGCAGCCCTACCCTACAACTATGGCTACACCTTC
CDR3 protein: CASSAALPYNYGYTF

clone size: many
D gene: -
V gene: TRBV20-1
J gene: TRBJ2-7
CDR3 DNA: TGCAGTGCTAGCCCTTATGGGGGCGACGAGCAGTACTTC
CDR3 protein: CSASPYGGDEQYF

clone size: -
D gene: TRBD2
V gene: TRBV19
J gene: TRBJ2-2
CDR3 DNA: TGTGCCAGTAGTGTCGGGACCGGGGGGGACTTCGCGAACACCGGGGAGCTGTTTTTT
CDR3 protein: CASSVGTGGDFANTGELFF

clone size: few
D gene: -
V gene: TRBV11-3
J gene: TRBJ2-3
CDR3 DNA: TGTGCCAGTGGGAGGGGGCGGACAGATACGCAGTATTTT
CDR3 protein: CASGRGRTDTQYF

clone size: -
D gene: -
V gene: TRBV6-5
J gene: TRBJ1-2
CDR3 DNA: TGTGCCAGCAGTTACTCCCCAGGAAACTATGGCTACACCTTC
CDR3 protein: CASSYSPGNYGYTF

clone size: many
D gene: -
V gene: TRBV20-1
J gene: TRBJ2-7
CDR3 DNA: TGCAGTGCTAATGAGGACTCCTCCTACGAGCAGTACTTC
CDR3 protein: CSANEDSSYEQYF

clone size: many
D gene: TRBD1
V gene: TRBV6-5
J gene: TRBJ1-5
CDR3 DNA: TGTGCCAGCAGTTCCGCGGGACAGGGAAGGCAGCCCCAGCATTTT
CDR3 protein: CASSSAGQGRQPQHF

clone size: -
D gene: -
V gene: TRBV20-1
J gene: TRBJ2-5
CDR3 DNA: TGCAGTGCTAGAGTTGGCGACGTGGGGACCCAGTACTTC
CDR3 protein: CSARVGDVGTQYF

clone size: many
D gene: TRBD2
V gene: TRBV6-2/TRBV6-3
J gene: TRBJ2-4
CDR3 DNA: TGTGCCAGCAGTTACCGGGGACTAGCGGGGGCCCAAGGAAGAAACATTCAGTACTTC
CDR3 protein: CASSYRGLAGAQGRNIQYF

clone size: -
D gene: -
V gene: TRBV5-1
J gene: TRBJ1-4
CDR3 DNA: TGCGCCAGCAGCCCGGCGGGGGCCCGTAGCGAAAAACTGTTTTTT
CDR3 protein: CASSPAGARSEKLFF

clone size: few
D gene: -
V gene: TRBV4-2
J gene: TRBJ2-5
CDR3 DNA: TGTGCCAGCAGCCAAGATCAGGGGTCTAGCGGTTACAATGAGCAGTACTTC
CDR3 protein: CASSQDQGSSGYNEQYF

clone size: -
D gene: -
V gene: TRBV7-9
J gene: TRBJ2-3
CDR3 DNA: TGTGCCAGCAGCAAAGTCGGCGGAGATACGCAGTATTTT
CDR3 protein: CASSKVGGDTQYF

clone size: -
D gene: -
V gene: TRBV3-1
J gene: TRBJ2-2
CDR3 DNA: TGTGCCAGCGAGGCAGTTACCGGGGAGCTGTTTTTT
CDR3 protein: CASEAVTGELFF

clone size: few
D gene: TRBD2
V gene: TRBV7-2
J gene: TRBJ2-5
CDR3 DNA: TGTGCCAGCAGCATAGGGGGACTAGCGGGGGTTGAGCAGTACTTC
CDR3 protein: CASSIGGLAGVEQYF